This TCR beta chain was identified during a study of cytomegalovirus exposure and HLA in healthy donors. Germline V gives CDR1 SGHTA, CDR2 FQGNSA. The J segment lost 11 bases and the V segment lost 1 base, leaving 6 bases of the junction unmatched. The CDR3 spans 13 residues. Regarding this clone: Its matching antigen is unknown.

PCR was performed using 60 Vbeta and 13 Jbeta primers. Repertoires were generated with immunoSEQ multiplex PCR, while TCRdb's copy carries only in-frame clones and drops some. The top ten hold around 1.9% of the sample, which has roughly 190,000 clones, 81% seen once. Notes on the study in general: Both high specificity and high sensitivity reportedly marked the classifier's diagnosis of cytomegalovirus status.

This chain uses TRBV7-2 with TRBJ1-1; 8 nucleotides align to TRBD1. The sequenced material came from PBMCs. This TCR was recovered from a man younger than 35 in good health and CMV-seronegative. CDR3 nucleotide sequence: TGTGCCAGCAGCTTAGTCCCAGGACAGGGCGCTTTCTTT. As protein: CASSLVPGQGAFF.